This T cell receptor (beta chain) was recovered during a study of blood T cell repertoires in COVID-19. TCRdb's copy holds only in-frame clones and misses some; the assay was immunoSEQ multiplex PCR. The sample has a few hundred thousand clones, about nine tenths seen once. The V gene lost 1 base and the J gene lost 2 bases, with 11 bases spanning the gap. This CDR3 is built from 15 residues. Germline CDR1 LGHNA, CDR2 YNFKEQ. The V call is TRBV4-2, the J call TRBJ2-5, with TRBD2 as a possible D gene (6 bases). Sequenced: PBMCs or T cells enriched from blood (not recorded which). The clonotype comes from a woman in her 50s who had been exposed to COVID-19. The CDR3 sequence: CASSQAASVQETQYF. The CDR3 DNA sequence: TGTGCCAGCAGCCAAGCGGCTAGCGTTCAAGAGACCCAGTACTTC.